This T cell receptor (beta chain) stems from a study of PD-L1 blockade in urothelial cancer (dated by TCRdb to about 2017). Regarding the complete study: All patients started therapy around 2014 and received atezolizumab 1,200 mg intravenously every 3 weeks. Patients had an ECOG performance status of 0 or 1 and had received between 0 and 3 prior chemotherapy regimens. Blood samples were analyzed 3 weeks after the start of treatment (second dose) and 6 weeks after the start of treatment. About nine tenths of the roughly 29 patients were identified as males with urothelial cancer of bladder origin, and a prior smoking history was reported by 18 of 29 patients. Pretreatment blood TCR-seq was available for fewer than 30 patients, at least one posttreatment blood collection was obtained for 24 patients, and tumor TCR-seq was available for 24 patients. Roughly 10 patients achieved durable clinical benefit and some 21 did not. A median of about 150,000 T cells and 80,000 to 100,000 unique TCRs was obtained from blood samples, and a median clonality of approximately 0.08 was observed. The study, an exploratory multi-omic analysis, examined somatic, immune and clinical correlates of response to PD-L1 blockade with atezolizumab in urothelial cancer. Progression-free survival longer than 6 months counted as durable clinical benefit, and TCR features were additionally tested against both progression-free and overall survival. In the same patients, pretreatment tumors underwent whole exome sequencing and RNA sequencing in addition to TCR sequencing. TCR sequencing covered pretreatment tumor samples and matched, serially collected peripheral blood taken before and after atezolizumab treatment.

The label giving this sample's time point can be read as: peripheral blood 6 weeks after treatment start. A cohort of around 28 patients with locally advanced or metastatic urothelial carcinoma, treated at Memorial Sloan Kettering on a trial protocol, was included. Peripheral blood mononuclear cells were collected from each patient pretreatment and during treatment, giving between 1 and 8 total time points per patient. The Qiagen DNeasy Blood extraction kit was used to purify genomic DNA from total PBMCs and tumor samples. Collected pretreatment and during treatment, PBMCs were isolated and stored as previously described. Synthetic TCR analog templates were spiked into each PCR to estimate absolute template abundance from read counts. The immunoSEQ assay used bias-controlled V and J gene primers to amplify TCRbeta CDR3 regions from genomic DNA. Rearranged TCRbeta segments were sequenced at approximately 20X coverage. The authors' pipeline ran thus. Sequencing errors were corrected by clustering, and CDR3s were annotated against IMGT so that V, D and J genes could be assigned. Out-of-frame and stop-codon sequences were excluded, and only productive TCRbeta rearrangements were used in downstream analyses. Clonality was calculated as one minus the Shannon entropy normalized by the log of the number of unique productive sequences. Fisher's exact test with Benjamini-Hochberg correction, at a threshold of adjusted p below 0.01, was used to find clones that differed between time points or between blood and tumor. Drawn from immuneACCESS, this table holds only the in-frame rearrangements with V and J called that TCRdb kept. Clones are partly lost; checked studies trace under half to an unresolved V gene and leave the rest unexplained. V and J calls and clone size are those listed in that table; D and trimming were worked out from the DNA. A total of 30,000 or so clones appear in this sample, 80% to 90% of them only once. Roughly 8% of the sample rests with the top ten.

With regard to this clone: Its antigen remains unidentified. No clone much larger than this one lies a single base away; base qualities are absent.

CDR1 is given as SQVTM and CDR2 as ANQGSEA, both from the germline V gene. V and J are trimmed by 8 bases and 1 base, and the gene matches miss 8 bases of the junction. The CDR3, from cysteine to phenylalanine, totals 14 residues. This entry keeps only the CDR3 DNA: 42 bases, framed from base 1. General study outcomes and caveats: Because of the small sample size (n ≈ 29) and the many exploratory analyses performed, the results are intended to be regarded as hypothesis-generating. Improved progression-free and overall survival was associated with having pretreatment peripheral blood TCR clonality below the median. Greater expansion of tumor-associated TCR clones in peripheral blood 3 weeks after the start of treatment was observed in patients with durable benefit (n of about 20, p = 0.022).

The source is a man of 80 years or more with urothelial cancer. The chain employs TRBV29-1 and TRBJ2-3; 8 of the junction bases match TRBD2. Sequenced here: PBMCs, sampled around atezolizumab (anti-PD-L1) treatment. CDR3 protein: CSSTAGDGTDTQYF. The DNA is as follows: TGCAGCTCCACAGCGGGAGATGGCACAGATACGCAGTATTTT.